This TCR beta chain was recovered during a study of spatial heterogeneity in lung cancer. TCRdb ran MiXCR on the 5' RACE reads and lists one entry per CDR3 protein. The sample includes about 41,000 distinct CDR3 sequences, more than 9% of them seen just once. The CDR3 extends over 15 amino acids. Trimming took off 4 bases at V and 7 bases at J, with 18 bases between the two ends. In germline, CDR1 is SGHNT, CDR2 YYREEE (reference sequence). There are many counts of this clonotype. Time point described: blood at routine non-recurrence follow-up after resection. The J gene is TRBJ1-5, the V gene TRBV5-4; perhaps TRBD1 as D (5 bases). The sequence was collected from a female donor with early-stage non-small cell lung cancer. This sample comprised PBMCs, obtained at follow-up. For the CDR3, the DNA is TGTGCCAGCAGCGACTCCGGGACTGTAGGACAGCCCCAGCATTTT. Translating gives CASSDSGTVGQPQHF.